Detailed here is one TCR beta chain. This entry belongs to a study of technical replicates of blood from a handful of donors. Libraries were prepared by immunoSEQ multiplex PCR; TCRdb keeps only in-frame clonotypes and omits some of them. In the table there are some 80,000 clones, approximately 75% of which are singletons. V lost 3 bases and J 7 bases, leaving 10 bases between the germline ends. This CDR3 region has 13 residues. CDR1 SGHAT and CDR2 FQNNGV come from the germline V gene. This sequence was found in a human donor in good health. Some clones in this sample may be carry-over from other donors' samples. The chain couples TRBV11-2 to TRBJ1-5, with D possibly matching TRBD1 (5 bases). The sample taken for sequencing was PBMCs. CDR3 nucleotide sequence: TGTGCCAGCAGCTTGGGACTCGCCCAGCCCCAGCATTTT. It translates to CASSLGLAQPQHF.